The present TCR beta chain was sequenced within a study of OX40 agonist ivuxolimab in advanced cancers. Broadly, across the study: Ivuxolimab, which targeted the costimulatory receptor OX40 (CD134), was an agonistic, fully human IgG2 monoclonal antibody. Intravenous ivuxolimab was administered to patients every 2 weeks at six dose levels: 0.01, 0.1, 0.3, 1.5, 3 and 10 mg/kg. Of the roughly 52 dose-escalation patients, hepatocellular carcinoma was present in roughly 19, melanoma in around 15, renal cell carcinoma in 9 and head and neck cancer in 9. In the dose-escalation cohort, more than 75% of patients were male, and the mean age was around 60 years, with a range of about 23 to 85. Prior anti-PD-1, anti-PD-L1 or anti-CTLA-4 therapy was permitted, and checkpoint inhibitors had been received by 30% to 40% of dose-escalation patients. Partial responses occurred in three dose-escalation patients, of whom one had hepatocellular carcinoma and two had cutaneous melanoma. The point of sequencing TCRbeta in the periphery was to test whether ivuxolimab changed TCR sequence diversity and drove clonal T-cell expansion. The paper covers the monotherapy dose-escalation part of the phase I ivuxolimab trial, which included N of about 50 patients.

Overall results and qualifications from the work: At doses of 0.1 to 3.0 mg/kg, clonal expansion of both CD4+ and CD8+ blood T cells was observed from baseline to week 6. After ivuxolimab, CD8+ T cells had more expanded clones than CD4+ T cells on average. In the 0.1-3.0 mg/kg groups, partial responders were among the patients with the lowest normalized peripheral clonal expansion, particularly in CD8+ T cells. The antigen specificity of the peripheral T cells that underwent clonal expansion was not determined. Low levels of normalized T-cell clonal expansion were also seen in some patients who did not respond.

The germline V gene encodes CDR1 MNHEY and CDR2 SVGAGI. Its CDR3 holds 13 amino acids, cysteine through phenylalanine. Only the CDR3 part of the read is kept: 39 bases, read in frame from the first base. Patients with a history of autoimmune disease or receiving systemic immunosuppression were excluded from the trial. Peripheral blood for TCR sequencing was collected from all dose cohorts at baseline, on cycle 4 day 1, and on cycle 7 day 1. The samples were drawn from a first-in-human, open-label, multicenter phase I dose-escalation trial of ivuxolimab. The trial enrolled adults with locally advanced or metastatic head and neck squamous cell, hepatocellular, melanoma or renal cell carcinoma. Before TCR sequencing, CD4+ T cells and CD8+ T cells from peripheral blood were sorted into separate populations. A note on this clone: What antigen it recognizes has not been identified. Compared with germline, one end of the junction differs, possibly owing to a read error.

Genomic DNA was isolated from the sorted cells so that the TCRbeta CDR3 region could be sequenced. TCRbeta CDR3 regions were sequenced using the immunoSEQ Assay. What TCRdb holds here is the immuneACCESS table cut down to in-frame rearrangements. Part of the clones is not present; checked against another copy, under half of the missing clones reflect an unresolved V gene, and the others are unexplained. The sample table lists roughly 100,000 clones, roughly 84% of them with a count of one. The ten largest clones capture approximately 1.2% of the sample. The sequence was collected from an adult with an advanced solid tumor such as melanoma, head and neck, liver or kidney cancer. The rearranged segments are TRBV6-5 and TRBJ1-1, with the D gene not confidently named. The material was CD4+ or CD8+ T cells sorted from blood, obtained in a trial of the OX40 agonist ivuxolimab. The CDR3 protein: CVSRFDLATEAFF. The bases read TGTGTCAGCAGATTCGACCTGGCCACTGAAGCTTTCTTT.